Following are 14 T cell receptor beta chains from one sample sequenced in a study of beta chain features in type 1 diabetes. No cognate antigen is known for these TCRs. Expressed TCRB transcripts got sequenced, as all isolated RNA was reverse transcribed. TCRdb's table, derived via immunoSEQ multiplex PCR, lists solely in-frame clones and lacks some. The sample lists around 250,000 clones; roughly 14% were seen once. General study points: Moderately but significantly shorter TCRB CDR3s were found in Type 1 diabetes patients in all four CD4+ subsets.

Source material: naive CD4+ T cells from blood. These receptors originate from a man aged 25-40 years with type 1 diabetes.

The chain uses TRBV5-6 and TRBJ2-3, with D perhaps TRBD1 (5 bases). Germline V CDR1 and CDR2: SGHDT, YYEEEE. V lost 4 bases, J lost 10 bases, and 19 bases lay in between. This CDR3 contains 14 residues. CDR3 sequence reads: CASSAAGAVGSQYF. DNA for the CDR3: TGTGCCAGCAGCGCAGCTGGGGCAGTAGGATCGCAGTATTTT.

J is TRBJ2-1 and V is TRBV5-1, with 14 bases matching TRBD2. V dropped 9 bases and J dropped 8; count of bases not matched to a gene: 7. The CDR3 has 14 residues. Germline V gene data show CDR1 as SGHRS and CDR2 as YFSETQ. The CDR3 loop reads CATRTSGRSDEQFF. CDR3 coding DNA: TGCGCCACCAGGACTAGCGGGAGGAGCGATGAGCAGTTCTTC.

V gene TRBV25-1 combines with J gene TRBJ2-3; D gene ambiguous. CDR3 size: 13 residues. Germline V CDR1 and CDR2: MGHDK, SYGVNS. Trimming removed 10 bases at V and 1 base at J, with 12 bases between. The CDR3 here is CATEAAGTDTQYF. CDR3 coding DNA: TGTGCCACCGAGGCCGCTGGCACAGATACGCAGTATTTT.

V usage is TRBV7-9 and J usage is TRBJ1-5, with 11 bases identical to TRBD1. Trimming at V came to 1 base and at J to 4 bases, leaving 6 bases not matched to a gene. CDR3 length equals 17 residues. Germline assignment: CDR1 SEHNR and CDR2 FQNEAQ (reference sequence). The CDR3 loop is CASSLVSRDRGNQPQHF. CDR3 coding DNA: TGTGCCAGCAGCTTAGTATCCCGGGACAGGGGGAATCAGCCCCAGCATTTT. Combining the CDR3 with reference TRBV7-9 and TRBJ1-5 gives the whole variable domain DTGVSQNPRHKITKRGQNVTFRCDPISEHNRLYWYRQTLGQGPEFLTYFQNEAQLEKSRLLSDRFSAERPKGSFSTLEIQRTEQGDSAMYLCASSLVSRDRGNQPQHFGDGTRLSIL.

The rearrangement links TRBV7-2 to TRBJ1-4; D possibly corresponds to TRBD1 (6 bases). The CDR3 is 14 amino acids. Germline values: CDR1 SGHTA, CDR2 FQGNSA. Trimming took off 4 bases at V and 2 bases at J, with 8 bases between the two ends. The CDR3 loop is CASSSGVTNEKLFF. In nucleotides, the CDR3 is TGTGCCAGCAGCTCAGGGGTGACTAATGAAAAACTGTTTTTT.

The chain has TRBV20-1 and TRBJ1-1; D remains ambiguous. In germline, CDR1 is DFQATT, CDR2 SNEGSKA (reference sequence). The CDR3 runs to 11 residues. The CDR3 DNA reads as TGCAGCCTCCAGGAAAACACTGAAGCTTTCTTT. Translated, it gives CSLQENTEAFF.

The chain links TRBV19 to TRBJ2-7; weak D call: TRBD2 (5 bases). CDR1 LNHDA and CDR2 SQIVND come from the germline V gene (reference sequence). V was trimmed by 8 bases and J by 0 bases, leaving 8 bases between them. CDR3 length: 12 amino acids. The CDR3, as DNA: TGTGCCAGTGCGACTAACTCCTACGAGCAGTACTTC. Its translation: CASATNSYEQYF.

This sequence joins TRBV7-9 and TRBJ1-5; D ambiguous. The CDR3 sequence is 15 residues long. Trimming took off 1 base at V and 0 bases at J, with 7 bases between the two ends. The germline CDR1 and CDR2 sequences are SEHNR and FQNEAQ (reference sequence). The CDR3 loop reads CASSLGASSNQPQHF. CDR3 DNA: TGTGCCAGCAGCTTAGGGGCATCTAGCAATCAGCCCCAGCATTTT.

This clone was found once. The J gene is TRBJ2-2, the V gene TRBV5-4; D is unresolved. Germline loops: CDR1 SGHNT, CDR2 YYREEE (reference sequence). Trimming stripped 0 bases from V and 3 bases from J, with 9 bases between. CDR3 length: 15 residues. CDR3 in DNA: TGTGCCAGCAGCTTGGATTTTCAGGACACCGGGGAGCTGTTTTTT. This translates into CASSLDFQDTGELFF.

In its sample, this clone was seen a few times. This chain connects TRBV18 to TRBJ2-7; D might be TRBD1 (5 bases). In germline, CDR1 is KGHSH, CDR2 LQKENI. V was shortened by 3 bases and J by 2 bases, with 23 bases between the two germline ends. The CDR3 spans 18 residues. CDR3 protein: CASSPLSPQNWGTYEQYF. CDR3 nucleotides: TGTGCCAGCTCACCCCTAAGTCCCCAAAATTGGGGCACCTACGAGCAGTACTTC.

This clone was seen more than once but under ten times. The junction departs from the called germline gene at one end, perhaps through a read error. The rearrangement links TRBV30 to TRBJ1-1, with no clear D. In germline, CDR1 is GTSNPN, CDR2 SVGIG (reference sequence). This CDR3 region has 12 residues. The CDR3: CAWREGERRPIF. DNA for the CDR3: TGTGCCTGGAGGGAGGGAGAAAGGAGGCCGATCTTT.

The rearrangement uses TRBV9 and TRBJ1-1, with 9 bases aligning to TRBD1. J was trimmed by 1 base and V by 4 bases; bases with no gene match: 8. Germline CDR1 is SGDLS and CDR2 is YYNGEE. The CDR3 runs 16 residues. The CDR3 is CASSPRTGATNTEAFF. CDR3 in DNA: TGTGCCAGCAGCCCGAGGACAGGGGCAACGAACACTGAAGCTTTCTTT.

The chain recombines TRBV9 with TRBJ1-2, with 8 bases identical to TRBD1. The CDR3 totals 16 residues. Germline V gene sequence: CDR1 SGDLS, CDR2 YYNGEE. Losses at the gene ends were 0 bases for V and 2 bases for J; bases not matched to a gene: 6. As DNA, the CDR3 is TGTGCCAGCAGCGTAGGGGGGCAGGGGGCGAACTATGGCTACACCTTC. It codes for CASSVGGQGANYGYTF.

This clone occurred a few times. This chain links TRBV5-1 with TRBJ1-4; D unresolved. V lost 1 base and J lost 8, with 15 bases in between. This CDR3 contains 15 residues. CDR1 and CDR2 from the germline V gene are SGHRS and YFSETQ. Here the CDR3 DNA reads TGCGCCAGCAGCTTGTTTTCAAGTGGTGGCGAAAAACTGTTTTTT. This encodes CASSLFSSGGEKLFF. Full variable domain (outside the CDR3, taken from reference TRBV5-1 and TRBJ1-4): KAGVTQTPRYLIKTRGQQVTLSCSPISGHRSVSWYQQTPGQGLQFLFEYFSETQRNKGNFPGRFSGRQFSNSRSEMNVSTLELGDSALYLCASSLFSSGGEKLFFGSGTQLSVL.